This record covers a single TCR beta chain. The data were taken from a study of blood T cell repertoires in COVID-19. About the study: Material from acute and convalescent COVID-19 was sourced from the United States, Italy and Spain. In each case, the material was cDNA or gDNA derived from T cells, B-cell-depleted T cells, or PBMCs.

In the study's own analysis: For nucleated cells, counts were estimated from reference gene primer amplification. Sequencing used immunoSEQ multiplex PCR; TCRdb keeps in-frame clones, though not all of them. V and J calls plus clone size are reproduced from that table; the DNA served to infer D and trimming. This sample has 140,000 or so clones, with approximately 86% found just once. Germline CDR1 is SEHNR and CDR2 is FQNEAQ (reference sequence). The CDR3 is made up of 16 amino acids. V gave up 4 bases and J gave up 0 bases, with 13 bases separating them. This rearrangement joins TRBV7-9 to TRBJ2-1, with D maybe TRBD1 (6 bases). The TCR sequence derives from a woman aged 45-60 years with acute or convalescent COVID-19. The sequenced material came from peripheral blood. The CDR3 is CASSSGRGSSYNEQFF. The CDR3 nucleotides are TGTGCCAGCAGCTCCGGCAGGGGCAGCTCCTACAATGAGCAGTTCTTC.